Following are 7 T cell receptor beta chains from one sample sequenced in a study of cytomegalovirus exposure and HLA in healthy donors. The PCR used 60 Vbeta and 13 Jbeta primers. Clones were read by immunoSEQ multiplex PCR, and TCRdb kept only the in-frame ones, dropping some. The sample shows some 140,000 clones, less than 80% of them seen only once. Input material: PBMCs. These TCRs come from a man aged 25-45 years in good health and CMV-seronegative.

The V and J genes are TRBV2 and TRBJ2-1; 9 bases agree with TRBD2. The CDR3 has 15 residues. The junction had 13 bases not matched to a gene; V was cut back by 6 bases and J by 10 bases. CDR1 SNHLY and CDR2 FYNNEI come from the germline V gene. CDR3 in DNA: TGTGCCAGCAGAGGAAGTGCTCTAGCGGGATGGGAGCAGTTCTTC. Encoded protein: CASRGSALAGWEQFF. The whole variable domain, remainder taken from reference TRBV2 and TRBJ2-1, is EPEVTQTPSHQVTQMGQEVILRCVPISNHLYFYWYRQILGQKVEFLVSFYNNEISEKSEIFDDQFSVERPDGSNFTLKIRSTKLEDSAMYFCASRGSALAGWEQFFGPGTRLTVL.

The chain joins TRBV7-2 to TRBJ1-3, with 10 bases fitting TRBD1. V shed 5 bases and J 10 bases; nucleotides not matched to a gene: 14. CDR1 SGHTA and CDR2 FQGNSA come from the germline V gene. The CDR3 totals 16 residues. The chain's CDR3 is CASSRRDRGLRETIYF. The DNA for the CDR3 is TGTGCCAGCAGCCGCCGGGACAGGGGCTTAAGAGAAACCATATATTTT.

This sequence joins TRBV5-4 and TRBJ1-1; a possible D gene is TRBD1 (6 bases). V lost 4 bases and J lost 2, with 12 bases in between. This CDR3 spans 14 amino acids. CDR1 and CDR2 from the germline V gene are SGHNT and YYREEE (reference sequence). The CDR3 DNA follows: TGTGCCAGCAGCGCCGACAGGTCCAACACTGAAGCTTTCTTT. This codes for CASSADRSNTEAFF.

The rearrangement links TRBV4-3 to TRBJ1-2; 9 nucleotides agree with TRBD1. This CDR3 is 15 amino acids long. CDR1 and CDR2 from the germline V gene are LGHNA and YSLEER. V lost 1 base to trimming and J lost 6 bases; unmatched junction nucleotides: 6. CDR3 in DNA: TGCGCCAGCAGCCAAGCCGGGACAGGGATACATGGCTACACCTTC. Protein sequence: CASSQAGTGIHGYTF.

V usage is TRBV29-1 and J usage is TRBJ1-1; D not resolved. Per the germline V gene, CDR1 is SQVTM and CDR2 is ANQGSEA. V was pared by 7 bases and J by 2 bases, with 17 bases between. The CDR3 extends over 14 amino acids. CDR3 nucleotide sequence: TGCAGCGCATCTGATACAGATATCAACACTGAAGCTTTCTTT. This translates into CSASDTDINTEAFF.

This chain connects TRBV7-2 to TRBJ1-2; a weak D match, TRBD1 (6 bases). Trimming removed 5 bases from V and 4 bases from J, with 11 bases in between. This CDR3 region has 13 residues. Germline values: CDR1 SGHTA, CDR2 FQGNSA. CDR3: CASSAGQSYGYTF. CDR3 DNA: TGTGCCAGCAGCGCAGGACAGAGCTATGGCTACACCTTC.

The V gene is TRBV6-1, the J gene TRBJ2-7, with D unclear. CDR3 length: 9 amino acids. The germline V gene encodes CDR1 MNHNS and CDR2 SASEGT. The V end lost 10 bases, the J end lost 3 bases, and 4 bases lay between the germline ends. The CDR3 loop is CATHYEQYF. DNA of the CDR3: TGTGCCACCCACTACGAGCAGTACTTC.